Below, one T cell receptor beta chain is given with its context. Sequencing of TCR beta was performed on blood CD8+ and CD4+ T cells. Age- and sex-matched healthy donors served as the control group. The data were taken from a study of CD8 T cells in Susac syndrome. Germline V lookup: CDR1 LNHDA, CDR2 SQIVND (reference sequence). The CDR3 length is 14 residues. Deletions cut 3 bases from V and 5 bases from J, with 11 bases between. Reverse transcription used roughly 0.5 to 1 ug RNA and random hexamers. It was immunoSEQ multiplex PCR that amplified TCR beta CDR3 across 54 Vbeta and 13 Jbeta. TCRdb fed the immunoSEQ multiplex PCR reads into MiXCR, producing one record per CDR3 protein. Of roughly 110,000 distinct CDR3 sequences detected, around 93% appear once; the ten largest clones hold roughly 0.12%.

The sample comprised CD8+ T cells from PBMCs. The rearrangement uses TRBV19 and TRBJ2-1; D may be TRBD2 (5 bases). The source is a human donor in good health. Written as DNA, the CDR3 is TGTGCCAGTAGTATTAGAGGGCCAAACAATGAGCAGTTCTTC. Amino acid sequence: CASSIRGPNNEQFF.